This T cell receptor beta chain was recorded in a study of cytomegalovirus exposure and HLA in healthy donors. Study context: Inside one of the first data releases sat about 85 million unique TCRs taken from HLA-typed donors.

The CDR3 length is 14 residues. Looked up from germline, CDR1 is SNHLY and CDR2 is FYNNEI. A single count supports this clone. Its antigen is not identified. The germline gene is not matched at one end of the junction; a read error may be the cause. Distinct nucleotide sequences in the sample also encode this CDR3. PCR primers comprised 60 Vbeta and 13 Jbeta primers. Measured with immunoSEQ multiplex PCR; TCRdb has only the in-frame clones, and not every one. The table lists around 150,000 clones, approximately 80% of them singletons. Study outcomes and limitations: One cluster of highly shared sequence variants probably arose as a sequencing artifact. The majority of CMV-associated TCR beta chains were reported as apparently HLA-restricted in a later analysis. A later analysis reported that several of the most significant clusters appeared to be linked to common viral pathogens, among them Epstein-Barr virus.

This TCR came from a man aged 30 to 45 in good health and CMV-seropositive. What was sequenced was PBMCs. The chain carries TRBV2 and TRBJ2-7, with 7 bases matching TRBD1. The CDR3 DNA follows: TGCGCCAGCAGTGGAGACAGGGCCGCCTACGAGCAGTACTTC. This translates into CASSGDRAAYEQYF.